This T cell receptor (beta chain) was documented in a study of blood T cell repertoires in COVID-19. About the study: Sources were T cells, B-cell-depleted T cells, or PBMCs; the material itself was cDNA or gDNA.

Study processing details: For nucleated cells, counts were estimated from reference gene primer amplification. TCRdb's copy holds only in-frame clones and misses some; the assay was immunoSEQ multiplex PCR. D and trimming come from the DNA, and the V and J calls and clone size come from that table. The sample yields about 240,000 clones, around 80% seen once. This clone was detected a few times. CDR3 length: 15 residues. Germline-derived CDR1 and CDR2 are LNHDA and SQIVND (reference sequence). With 6 bases clipped from V and 2 bases from J, the junction kept 7 bases outside the gene matches. The V call is TRBV19, the J call TRBJ2-1; 7 bases line up with TRBD1. The sample was peripheral blood. The receptor's source is a woman aged 18-30 years with acute or convalescent COVID-19. The CDR3 region has the DNA TGTGCCAGTAGCCTGACAGGGTGGACCTACAATGAGCAGTTCTTC. As protein: CASSLTGWTYNEQFF.